This entry lists 23 T cell receptor beta chains sequenced from one sample in a study of cytomegalovirus exposure and HLA in healthy donors. The primer mix had 60 Vbeta and 13 Jbeta primers. Produced via immunoSEQ multiplex PCR; TCRdb's table is partial and in-frame only. This table has roughly 170,000 clones, 80% appearing once. The source material was PBMCs. These receptors originate from a man aged 30 to 45 in good health and CMV-seropositive.

The chain couples TRBV5-1 to TRBJ1-2, with 7 bases aligning to TRBD1. The CDR3 is 16 residues long. Germline V gives CDR1 SGHRS, CDR2 YFSETQ. Trimming took 4 bases from V and 4 from J; bases not matched to a gene: 13. This CDR3 reads CASSPDDRVEGYGYTF. The DNA of the CDR3 is TGCGCCAGCAGCCCAGATGACAGGGTGGAGGGCTATGGCTACACCTTC.

This chain uses TRBV28 with TRBJ2-1; 14 nucleotides match TRBD2. The V gene end was trimmed by 2 bases and the J gene end by 7 bases; junction bases not matched to a gene: 13. CDR3 length: 19 amino acids. Germline CDR1 and CDR2: MDHEN and SYDVKM. The CDR3 coding sequence is TGTGCCAGCAGTTTACGGGCAGGGGGGACTAGCGGGAGAGAAAATGAGCAGTTCTTC. It specifies CASSLRAGGTSGRENEQFF. Filled out from reference TRBV28 and TRBJ2-1, the complete variable domain reads DVKVTQSSRYLVKRTGEKVFLECVQDMDHENMFWYRQDPGLGLRLIYFSYDVKMKEKGDIPEGYSVSREKKERFSLILESASTNQTSMYLCASSLRAGGTSGRENEQFFGPGTRLTVL.

The chain couples TRBV2 to TRBJ2-1, with 8 bases aligning to TRBD2. Germline V gives CDR1 SNHLY, CDR2 FYNNEI. The CDR3 is 12 residues long. V shed 9 bases and J 9 bases; nucleotides not matched to a gene: 7. Here the CDR3 reads CASRGGPAEQFF. The CDR3 coding sequence is TGTGCCAGTCGGGGGGGCCCTGCTGAGCAGTTCTTC.

This clone was observed a few times. The chain has TRBV15 and TRBJ2-1; TRBD1 matches 9 bases. The CDR3 is 17 residues long. Unmatched junction bases numbered 11, after V lost 1 base and J lost 7 bases. Germline V lookup: CDR1 LNHNV, CDR2 YYDKDF (reference sequence). The CDR3 sequence is CATSRGSLQGAKNEQFF. The DNA for the CDR3 is TGTGCCACCAGCAGAGGCTCCTTACAGGGGGCGAAAAATGAGCAGTTCTTC.

The CDR3 DNA reads TGTGCCAGCAGCTTGGTTTTTGGAGGGCAGGGGGAGTACGAGCAGTACTTC. As protein: CASSLVFGGQGEYEQYF. This chain links TRBV5-5 with TRBJ2-7; tentative D call: TRBD1 (7 bases). The germline CDR1 and CDR2 sequences are SGHKS and YYEKEE (reference sequence). CDR3 size: 17 residues. Deletions cut 0 bases from V and 4 bases from J, with 20 bases between.

This clone was recorded once. CDR3 in DNA: TGTGCCAGCAGCCGATACGGACTAGCGGGAGTAAAGGACGAGCAGTACTTC. It encodes CASSRYGLAGVKDEQYF. The rearrangement links TRBV5-8 to TRBJ2-7, with 13 bases identical to TRBD2. Germline V CDR1 and CDR2: SGHTS, YDEGEE. The V gene end was trimmed by 4 bases and the J gene end by 5 bases; junction bases not matched to a gene: 12. The CDR3 covers 17 residues. Based on the CDR3 plus reference TRBV5-8 and TRBJ2-7, the full variable domain is EAGVTQSPTHLIKTRGQQATLRCSPISGHTSVYWYQQALGLGLQFLLWYDEGEERNRGNFPPRFSGRQFPNYSSELNVNALELEDSALYLCASSRYGLAGVKDEQYFGPGTRLTVT.

The V gene is TRBV7-9, the J gene TRBJ1-1, with 8 bases lining up with TRBD1. The CDR3 loop spans 15 amino acids. Germline lookup yields CDR1 SEHNR and CDR2 FQNEAQ (reference sequence). With V trimmed by 5 bases and J by 1 base, 6 bases remained unmatched. CDR3 protein: CASSRRQGWNTEAFF. CDR3 nucleotide sequence: TGTGCCAGCAGCCGGAGACAGGGGTGGAACACTGAAGCTTTCTTT.

The rearrangement uses TRBV18 and TRBJ2-7, with D perhaps TRBD2 (6 bases). This CDR3 is built from 15 residues. Germline V gene lookup returns CDR1 KGHSH and CDR2 LQKENI. Trimming shortened V by 3 bases and J by 0 bases, and 12 bases separated the two germline ends. This CDR3 reads CASSPPVGSSYEQYF. Here the CDR3 DNA reads TGTGCCAGCTCACCCCCCGTCGGGAGCTCCTACGAGCAGTACTTC.

The chain employs TRBV5-6 and TRBJ2-5; D unresolved. V lost 4 bases and J lost 1, with 11 bases in between. The V gene's germline CDR1 is SGHDT and CDR2 YYEEEE. The length of the CDR3 is 14 residues. The CDR3 coding sequence is TGTGCCAGCAGCCCCCAACATCCCCAAGAGACCCAGTACTTC. Translated, it gives CASSPQHPQETQYF. Filled out from reference TRBV5-6 and TRBJ2-5, the complete variable domain reads DAGVTQSPTHLIKTRGQQVTLRCSPKSGHDTVSWYQQALGQGPQFIFQYYEEEERQRGNFPDRFSGHQFPNYSSELNVNALLLGDSALYLCASSPQHPQETQYFGPGTRLLVL.

The chain links TRBV29-1 to TRBJ1-6; TRBD1 is a possible D gene (5 bases). Germline V gene data show CDR1 as SQVTM and CDR2 as ANQGSEA. The CDR3 totals 20 residues. Between the trimmed V and J ends, which lost 7 bases and 10 bases, there was a span of 38 bases. The CDR3 is CSDLPIGSRGFRPAGSPLHF. CDR3 sequence (DNA): TGCAGCGACCTCCCCATCGGGTCGAGGGGTTTTAGACCAGCGGGATCACCCCTCCACTTT.

The rearrangement links TRBV19 to TRBJ2-5; 12 bases align to TRBD2. In germline, CDR1 is LNHDA, CDR2 SQIVND (reference sequence). V was clipped by 3 bases and J by 2 bases; unmatched bases: 13. CDR3 size: 19 residues. The CDR3 reads CASSIRAPGTSGPQETQYF. Here the CDR3 DNA reads TGTGCCAGTAGTATCCGTGCCCCCGGGACTAGCGGGCCTCAAGAGACCCAGTACTTC.

The chain uses TRBV5-4 and TRBJ2-2, with D perhaps TRBD2 (6 bases). There are 15 residues in the CDR3. V was trimmed by 5 bases and J by 4 bases, leaving 15 bases between them. In germline, CDR1 is SGHNT, CDR2 YYREEE (reference sequence). CDR3 sequence (DNA): TGTGCCAGCAGGCAGGCGGGACCGCTCACCGGGGAGCTGTTTTTT. It translates to CASRQAGPLTGELFF.

V and J are TRBV9 and TRBJ2-7; 9 nucleotides align to TRBD2. This CDR3 is built from 14 residues. Germline CDR1 is SGDLS and CDR2 is YYNGEE. The ends lost 5 bases at V and 2 bases at J; junction bases unmatched: 5. The CDR3 spells CASSGGRAPYEQYF. In DNA form, the CDR3 reads TGTGCCAGCAGTGGCGGGAGGGCACCCTACGAGCAGTACTTC.

J is TRBJ2-5 and V is TRBV7-2; perhaps TRBD1 as D (6 bases). Per germline, CDR1 SGHTA and CDR2 FQGNSA. V was pared by 4 bases and J by 5 bases, with 14 bases between. The length of the CDR3 is 14 residues. This chain's CDR3 is CASSSYRVWETQYF. CDR3 DNA sequence: TGTGCCAGCAGCTCATACAGGGTTTGGGAGACCCAGTACTTC.

The table lists this clone with a count of one. The chain uses TRBV2 and TRBJ1-5; TRBD1 aligns across 8 bases. Germline trimming cut 6 bases from V and 5 bases from J; bases unmatched to any gene: 9. The germline V gene encodes CDR1 SNHLY and CDR2 FYNNEI. The CDR3 runs 15 residues. The CDR3 DNA reads as TGTGCCAGCAGGAGTGACAGGGGTAGGCATCAGCCCCAGCATTTT. Its translation is CASRSDRGRHQPQHF.

V usage is TRBV7-9 and J usage is TRBJ1-1; no definite D call. The CDR3 covers 12 residues. The germline CDR1 and CDR2 sequences are SEHNR and FQNEAQ (reference sequence). V lost 10 bases and J 1 base, leaving 10 bases between the germline ends. CDR3 nucleotides: TGTGCCACCCGGGTCGGGAACACTGAAGCTTTCTTT. This translates into CATRVGNTEAFF.

This clone appeared a few times. J is TRBJ1-1 and V is TRBV18, with D possibly being TRBD1 (5 bases). Germline CDR1 and CDR2: KGHSH and LQKENI. With 1 base removed from V and 5 bases from J, the gap between germline ends came to 11 bases. There are 14 residues in the CDR3. The CDR3 here is CASSPRQGWTEAFF. CDR3 DNA sequence: TGTGCCAGCTCACCACGGCAGGGATGGACTGAAGCTTTCTTT.

This clone came up a few times. The J gene is TRBJ2-4, the V gene TRBV11-2; 7 bases are a match to TRBD2. The CDR3 consists of 17 residues. Germline CDR1 and CDR2: SGHAT and FQNNGV. V gave up 0 bases and J gave up 0 bases; unmatched junction bases: 5. CDR3 in DNA: TGTGCCAGCAGCTTAGAGGGGGGGTGGCTAGCCAAAAACATTCAGTACTTC. It codes for CASSLEGGWLAKNIQYF.

The chain links TRBV7-6 to TRBJ1-2; no clear D gene. Germline CDR1 SGHVS, CDR2 FNYEAQ. This CDR3 region has 14 residues. Deletions cut 5 bases from V and 7 bases from J, with 17 bases between. The CDR3 is CASSPQSWPGGYTF. Here the CDR3 DNA reads TGTGCCAGCAGCCCCCAGTCGTGGCCGGGTGGCTACACCTTC.

This chain connects TRBV7-9 to TRBJ2-1; a weak D match, TRBD1 (6 bases). Trimming removed 8 bases from V and 0 bases from J, with 11 bases in between. There are 14 residues in the CDR3. Germline V gene lookup returns CDR1 SEHNR and CDR2 FQNEAQ (reference sequence). The chain's CDR3 is CASRQGSSYNEQFF. CDR3 DNA: TGTGCCAGCCGCCAGGGGTCCTCCTACAATGAGCAGTTCTTC.

This chain uses TRBV19 with TRBJ1-5; D unresolved. Germline CDR1 and CDR2: LNHDA and SQIVND (reference sequence). Trimming removed 7 bases at V and 2 bases at J, with 15 bases between. There are 15 residues in the CDR3. The CDR3 reads CASNPRSGGNQPQHF. In DNA, the CDR3 is TGTGCCAGTAACCCCCGGTCTGGTGGCAATCAGCCCCAGCATTTT.

The V and J genes are TRBV27 and TRBJ2-1; D possibly corresponds to TRBD1 (5 bases). Germline V lookup: CDR1 MNHEY, CDR2 SMNVEV (reference sequence). The CDR3 loop spans 12 amino acids. The V end lost 2 bases, the J end lost 6 bases, and 5 bases lay between the germline ends. CDR3 amino acids: CASSLQGNEQFF. In nucleotides, the CDR3 is TGTGCCAGCAGTTTACAGGGCAATGAGCAGTTCTTC.

The genes are TRBV4-1 and TRBJ2-7, with 8 bases identical to TRBD1. V lost 4 bases to trimming and J lost 7 bases; unmatched junction nucleotides: 6. Germline V CDR1 and CDR2: MGHRA, YSYEKL. This CDR3 is 13 amino acids long. The CDR3, as DNA: TGCGCCAGCAGCCCGACAGGGGCTCGGGAGCAGTACTTC. It encodes CASSPTGAREQYF.